This TCR beta chain was sequenced during a study of blood T cell repertoires in COVID-19. Overall study: Sites across the United States, Italy and Spain contributed samples from acute and convalescent COVID-19.

This CDR3 has 15 amino acids. Trimming shortened V by 0 bases and J by 2 bases, and 9 bases separated the two germline ends. Germline V gene data show CDR1 as SGHKS and CDR2 as YYEKEE (reference sequence). Clinical history as reported by participants underpinned cohort assignment. Recovery meant two consecutive negative NP/OP PCR tests, professional clearance, or resolved symptoms. Clones were sequenced by immunoSEQ multiplex PCR, and TCRdb holds only the in-frame ones, with some missing. Here the sample spans a few hundred thousand clones, more than 85% being singletons. This chain connects TRBV5-5 to TRBJ1-3; no clear D. The origin of this receptor is a woman between 45 and 60 years old who had recovered from COVID-19. Sequencing was done on a sample of PBMCs or T cells enriched from blood (not recorded which). CDR3: CASSLVRGTGNTIYF. The CDR3 DNA reads as TGTGCCAGCAGCTTGGTACGGGGAACTGGAAACACCATATATTTT.